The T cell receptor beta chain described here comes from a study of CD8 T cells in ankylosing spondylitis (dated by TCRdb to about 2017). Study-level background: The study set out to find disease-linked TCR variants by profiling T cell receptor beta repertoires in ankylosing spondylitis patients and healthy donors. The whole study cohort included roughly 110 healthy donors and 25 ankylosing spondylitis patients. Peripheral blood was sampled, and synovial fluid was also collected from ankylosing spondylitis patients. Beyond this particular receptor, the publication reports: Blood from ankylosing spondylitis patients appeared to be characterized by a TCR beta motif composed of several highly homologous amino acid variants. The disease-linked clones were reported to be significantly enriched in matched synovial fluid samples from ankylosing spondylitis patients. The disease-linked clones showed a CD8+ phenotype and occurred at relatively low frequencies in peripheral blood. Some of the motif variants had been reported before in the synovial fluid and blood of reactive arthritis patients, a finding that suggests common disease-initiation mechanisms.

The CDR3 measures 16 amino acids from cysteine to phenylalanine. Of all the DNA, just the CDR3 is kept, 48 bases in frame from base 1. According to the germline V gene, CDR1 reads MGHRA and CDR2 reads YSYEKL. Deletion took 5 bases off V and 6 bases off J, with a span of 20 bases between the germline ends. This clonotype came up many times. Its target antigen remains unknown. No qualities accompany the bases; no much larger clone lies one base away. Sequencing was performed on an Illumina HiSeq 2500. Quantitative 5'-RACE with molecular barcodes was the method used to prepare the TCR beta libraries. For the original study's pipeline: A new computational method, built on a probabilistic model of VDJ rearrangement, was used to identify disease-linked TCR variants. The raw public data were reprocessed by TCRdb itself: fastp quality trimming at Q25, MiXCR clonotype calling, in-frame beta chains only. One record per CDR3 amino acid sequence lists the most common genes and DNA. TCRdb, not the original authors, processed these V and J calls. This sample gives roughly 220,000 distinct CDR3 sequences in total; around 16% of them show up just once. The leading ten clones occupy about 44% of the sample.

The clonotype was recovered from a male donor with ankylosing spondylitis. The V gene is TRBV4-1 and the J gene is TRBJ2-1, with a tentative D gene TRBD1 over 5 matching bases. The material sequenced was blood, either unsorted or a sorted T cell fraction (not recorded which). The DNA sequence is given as TGCGCCAGCAGCAACTACGACGCAGGGCCGGCCAATGAGCAGTTCTTC. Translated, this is CASSNYDAGPANEQFF.